A selection of T cell receptor beta chains follows, all from one sample in a study of T cell responses to AZD1222 COVID-19 vaccine. TCRdb's table, derived via immunoSEQ multiplex PCR, lists solely in-frame clones and lacks some. Among 65,000 to 90,000 clones, roughly nine tenths were seen once, and the ten largest hold approximately 7%. The specimen comprised peripheral blood, sampled on day 0 of AZD1222 vaccination. The receptors shown here come from an adult in good health. The CDR3 runs from the conserved cysteine through the conserved F or W. D genes are given only for firm matches. Clone size is shown for a subset of rows, as once, few, many or a class of expanded clone.

J gene,clone size,V gene,D gene,CDR3 DNA,CDR3 protein
TRBJ1-1,.,TRBV6-5,.,TGTGCCAGCCGCTTCATGAACACTGAAGCTTTCTTT,CASRFMNTEAFF
TRBJ1-2,.,TRBV3-1/TRBV3-2,TRBD1,TGTGCCAGCAGCCAAGTAGGGACAGCGTCTAACTATGGCTACACCTTC,CASSQVGTASNYGYTF
TRBJ2-3,.,TRBV6-5,.,TGTGCCAGCATTGTGAGGGGGTACACAGATACGCAGTATTTT,CASIVRGYTDTQYF
TRBJ1-1,once,TRBV25-1,.,TGTGCCAGCAGTGCCGGCGGGGGAGGGATTGGTAACACTGAAGCTTTCTTT,CASSAGGGGIGNTEAFF
TRBJ1-2,.,TRBV28,TRBD1,TGTGCCAGCACTATGGGACAGATCTATGGCTACACCTTC,CASTMGQIYGYTF
TRBJ1-1,.,TRBV18,.,TGTGCCAGCTCATTCAGGGAGAACACTGAAGCTTTCTTT,CASSFRENTEAFF
TRBJ2-7,.,TRBV6-5,TRBD1,TGTGCCAGCAGTACCACAGGGGGCTTAGGCGAGCAGTACTTC,CASSTTGGLGEQYF
TRBJ2-1,.,TRBV10-3,.,TGTGCCATTGGGACAGCCGGGGGTGAGCAGTTCTTC,CAIGTAGGEQFF
TRBJ1-2,.,TRBV30,.,TGTGCCTGGAGCCGGGAGGGCGGCGGCTACACCTTC,CAWSREGGGYTF
TRBJ1-5,.,TRBV30,.,TGTGCCTGGAGTCCCGGACACTCTAGCAATCAGCCCCAGCATTTT,CAWSPGHSSNQPQHF
TRBJ2-4,.,TRBV28,.,TGTGCCAGCAGTTTAGGAGGGCAGATAGCCAAAAACATTCAGTACTTC,CASSLGGQIAKNIQYF
TRBJ2-7,.,TRBV18,.,TGTGCCAGCTCACGGCAGAGCTCCTACGAGCAGTACTTC,CASSRQSSYEQYF
TRBJ2-5,.,TRBV18,.,TGTGCCAGCTCACAAAATACGTGGACAGCCCAAGAGACCCAGTACTTC,CASSQNTWTAQETQYF
TRBJ2-5,.,TRBV21-1,.,TGTGCCAGCAGCAAAGCAGGCCATGGTTCTAGCGGGAGAAGGCGAGAGACCCAGTACTTC,CASSKAGHGSSGRRRETQYF
TRBJ1-1,few,TRBV6-5,.,TGTGCCAGCCAGAGGAACACTGAAGCTTTCTTT,CASQRNTEAFF
TRBJ1-1,.,TRBV28,.,TGTGCCAGCAGGAATCGGAACACTGAAGCTTTCTTT,CASRNRNTEAFF
TRBJ2-2,.,TRBV27,.,TGTGCCAGCAGTTCGCAGGGTTTAGGGGCCGGGGAGCTGTTTTTT,CASSSQGLGAGELFF
TRBJ2-1,.,TRBV24-1,.,TGTGCCACCAGTGATTTTGGGCAGGGTTTCGATGAGCAGTTCTTC,CATSDFGQGFDEQFF
TRBJ1-2,many,TRBV20-1,.,TGCAGTGCTAGTGGGACGGCCTATGGCTACACCTTC,CSASGTAYGYTF
TRBJ1-2,.,TRBV19,TRBD1,TGTGCCAGTAGTATGTGGGACAGGGATGGCTACACCTTC,CASSMWDRDGYTF
TRBJ1-4,.,TRBV7-9,.,TGTGCCAGCAGCTCGCTCGGGTGGAAGTCCTTT,CASSSLGWKSF
TRBJ2-1,.,TRBV5-1,.,TGCGCCAGCAGCTTGGATGTGGGTAGCTCCTACAATGAGCAGTTCTTC,CASSLDVGSSYNEQFF
TRBJ2-7,.,TRBV28,TRBD1,TGTGCCAGCAGTTTCCTCCGGGGACAGGGGGCCTACGAGCAGTACTTC,CASSFLRGQGAYEQYF
TRBJ2-1,.,TRBV5-1,.,TGCGCCAGCAGCAAACAGGGAGGTGAGCAGTTCTTC,CASSKQGGEQFF